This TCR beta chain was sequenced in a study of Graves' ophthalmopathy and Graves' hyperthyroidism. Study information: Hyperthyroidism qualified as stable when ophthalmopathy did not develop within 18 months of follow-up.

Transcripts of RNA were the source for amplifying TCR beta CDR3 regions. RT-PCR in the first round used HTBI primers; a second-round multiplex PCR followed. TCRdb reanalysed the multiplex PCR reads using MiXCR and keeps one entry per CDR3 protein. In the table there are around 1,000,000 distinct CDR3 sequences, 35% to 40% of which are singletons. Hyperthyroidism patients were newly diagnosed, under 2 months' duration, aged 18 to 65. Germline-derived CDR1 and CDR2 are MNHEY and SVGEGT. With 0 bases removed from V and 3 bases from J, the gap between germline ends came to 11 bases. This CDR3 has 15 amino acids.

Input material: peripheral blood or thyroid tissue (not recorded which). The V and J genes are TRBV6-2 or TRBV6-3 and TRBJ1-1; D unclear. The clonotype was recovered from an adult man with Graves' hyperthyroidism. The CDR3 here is CASSYSRDLDTEAFF. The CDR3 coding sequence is TGTGCCAGCAGTTACTCGCGGGATCTCGACACTGAAGCTTTCTTT.